Reported below is one T cell receptor beta chain. This entry is derived from a study of cytomegalovirus exposure and HLA in healthy donors. Germline V gives CDR1 MNHEY, CDR2 SMNVEV (reference sequence). The CDR3 length is 14 residues. Trimming shortened V by 5 bases and J by 3 bases, and 14 bases separated the two germline ends. The donors were in the approximately 130-subject validation cohort, distinct from the roughly 700-subject first cohort. Clones were sequenced by immunoSEQ multiplex PCR, and TCRdb holds only the in-frame ones, with some missing. This sample has roughly 260,000 clones; around 89% occur once, and the top ten carry approximately 0.34%.

This sequence joins TRBV27 and TRBJ2-7; D call uncertain. The origin of this receptor is a woman aged 18-29 years in good health and CMV-seronegative. The sample was PBMCs. CDR3: CASSPNPLYYEQYF. CDR3 coding DNA: TGTGCCAGCAGTCCCAACCCACTCTACTACGAGCAGTACTTC.